This TCR beta chain derives from a study of shared clonotypes between healthy human individuals. Note on this clone: Other nucleotide sequences in the sample specify the same CDR3.

Germline V lookup: CDR1 MNHEY, CDR2 SMNVEV (reference sequence). The V and J ends lost 0 bases and 5 bases respectively, with 3 bases between them. The CDR3 is 12 residues long. Investigators divided CD4+ cells into CD45RA+ naive and CD45RA-negative memory subsets. Clones were sequenced by immunoSEQ multiplex PCR, and TCRdb holds only the in-frame ones, with some missing. Of 550,000 to 700,000 clones detected, about 80% appear once; the ten largest clones hold around 1.8%. The sequence was collected from a young woman in good health. The V and J genes are TRBV27 and TRBJ2-3; the D is unclear. Specimen: memory CD4+ T cells sorted from blood. Subset: CD45RA-negative fraction. CDR3 in DNA: TGTGCCAGCAGTTTATCGAGAGATACGCAGTATTTT. As protein: CASSLSRDTQYF.